The 2 T cell receptor beta chains presented below share a single source sample, sequenced in a study of T-cell memory formation after mild COVID-19. MiXCR was run by TCRdb on the 5' RACE reads, yielding one entry per CDR3 protein. The table lists roughly 450,000 distinct CDR3 sequences, around a sixth of them singletons. What was sequenced was PBMCs or a T cell subset sorted from them (not recorded which). These receptors all stem from an adult woman who had mild COVID-19 (a few samples of this study predate the infection). Cell type and time point are not known.

This clonotype was found many times. The rearrangement joins TRBV20-1 to TRBJ2-4, with D possibly TRBD2 on 5 matching bases. CDR3 length equals 15 residues. V shed 6 bases and J shed 0 bases, with 15 bases lying between them. The V gene's germline CDR1 is DFQATT and CDR2 SNEGSKA (reference sequence). The chain's CDR3 is CSAPEAELAKNIQYF. The CDR3 DNA is TGCAGTGCCCCGGAGGCGGAACTAGCCAAAAACATTCAGTACTTC.

This clonotype was observed a few times. The chain employs TRBV2 and TRBJ2-3; perhaps TRBD1 as D (6 bases). The CDR3 extends over 15 amino acids. Germline CDR1 SNHLY, CDR2 FYNNEI. V dropped 6 bases and J dropped 0 bases, with 13 bases sitting between them. The CDR3 spells CASSPGHTSTDTQYF. As DNA, the CDR3 is TGTGCCAGCAGCCCGGGACACACTAGCACAGATACGCAGTATTTT.